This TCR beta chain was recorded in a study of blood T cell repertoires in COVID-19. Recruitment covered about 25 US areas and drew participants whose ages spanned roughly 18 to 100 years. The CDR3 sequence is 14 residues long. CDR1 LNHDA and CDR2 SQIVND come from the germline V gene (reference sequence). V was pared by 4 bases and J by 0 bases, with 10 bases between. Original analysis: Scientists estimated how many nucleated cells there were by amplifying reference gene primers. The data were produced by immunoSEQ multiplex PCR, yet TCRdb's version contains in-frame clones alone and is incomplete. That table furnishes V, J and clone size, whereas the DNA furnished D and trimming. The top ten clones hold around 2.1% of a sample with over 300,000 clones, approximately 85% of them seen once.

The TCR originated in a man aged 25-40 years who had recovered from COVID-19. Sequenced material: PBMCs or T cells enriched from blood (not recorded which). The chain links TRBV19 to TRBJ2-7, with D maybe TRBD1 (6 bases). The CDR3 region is CASSKGQISYEQYF. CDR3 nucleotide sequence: TGTGCCAGTAGTAAGGGACAAATCTCCTACGAGCAGTACTTC.